This T cell receptor (beta chain) was retrieved from a study of blood T cells in healthy people across ages. Study-level findings and limits: Among long-lived donors, naive CD4+ cells were more numerous and diversity higher than in aged donors. Roughly linear declines in TCR beta diversity per million T cells occurred with age. In the absence of known donor CMV status, changes in expanded clonotypes were possibly confounded.

This clonotype was observed a few times. Its antigen remains unidentified. The CDR3 consists of 14 residues. The ends were cut back, 6 bases at V and 2 bases at J, with 12 bases in the middle. Germline CDR1 reads MGHDK; CDR2 reads SYGVNS. Sample-barcoded 5' priming and a J-beta primer mix drove a second PCR of roughly 7 to 11 cycles. Per sample, CDR3-containing paired-end reads numbered at least 2.5 million. One entry per CDR3 protein results from TCRdb running MiXCR on the 5' RACE reads. The profile covers hundreds of thousands of distinct CDR3 sequences, with approximately 60% appearing a single time and roughly 26% taken by the ten largest.

V and J are TRBV25-1 and TRBJ2-3; D is possibly TRBD1 (6 bases). Sequencing input: blood. The sequence derives from a middle-aged man in good health. This chain's CDR3 is CASSRRGSTDTQYF. DNA of the CDR3: TGTGCCAGCAGCCGAAGGGGGTCCACAGATACGCAGTATTTT.